Many counts were recorded for the clone carrying this TCR beta chain. This record comes from a study of T-cell reconstitution after alpha-beta-depleted transplantation in children. Preparing the TCRbeta library involved the use of unique molecular identifiers. MiXCR was run by TCRdb on the PCR reads, yielding one entry per CDR3 protein. The table lists 150,000 to 200,000 distinct CDR3 sequences, about 6.3% of them singletons. This CDR3 is 13 amino acids long. Deletions cut 1 base from V and 6 bases from J, with 7 bases between. Germline CDR1 reads SGHRS; CDR2 reads YFSETQ. The origin of this receptor is a human donor who donated a stem cell graft to a child with Wiskott-Aldrich syndrome. The gene calls are TRBV5-1 and TRBJ2-2, with unresolved D. Source: PBMCs from the stem cell graft donor, taken from the stem cell graft. This chain's CDR3 is CASSLMGPGELFF. CDR3 bases: TGCGCCAGCAGCTTGATGGGTCCCGGGGAGCTGTTTTTT.